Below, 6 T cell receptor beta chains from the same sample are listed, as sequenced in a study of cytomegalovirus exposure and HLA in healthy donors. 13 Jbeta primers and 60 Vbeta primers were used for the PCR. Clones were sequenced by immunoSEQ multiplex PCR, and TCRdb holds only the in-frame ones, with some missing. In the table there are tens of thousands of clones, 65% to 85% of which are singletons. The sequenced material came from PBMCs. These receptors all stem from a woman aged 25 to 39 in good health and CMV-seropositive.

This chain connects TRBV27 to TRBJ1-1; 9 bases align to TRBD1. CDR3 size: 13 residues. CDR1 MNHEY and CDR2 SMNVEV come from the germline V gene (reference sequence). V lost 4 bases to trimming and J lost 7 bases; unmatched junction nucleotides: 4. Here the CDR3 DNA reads TGTGCCAGCAGTTCAGGGACAGGGTGTGAAGCTTTCTTT. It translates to CASSSGTGCEAFF.

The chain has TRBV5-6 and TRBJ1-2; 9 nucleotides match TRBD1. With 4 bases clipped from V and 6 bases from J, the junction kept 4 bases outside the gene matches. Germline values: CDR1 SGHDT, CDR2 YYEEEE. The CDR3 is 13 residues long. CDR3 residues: CASSLGQGDGYTF. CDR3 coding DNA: TGTGCCAGCAGCCTGGGACAGGGAGATGGCTACACCTTC.

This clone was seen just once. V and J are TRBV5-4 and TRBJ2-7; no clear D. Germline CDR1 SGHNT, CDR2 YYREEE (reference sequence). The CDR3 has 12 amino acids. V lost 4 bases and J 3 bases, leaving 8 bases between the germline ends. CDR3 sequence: CASSPPGYEQYF. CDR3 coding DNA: TGTGCCAGCAGCCCCCCAGGCTACGAGCAGTACTTC.

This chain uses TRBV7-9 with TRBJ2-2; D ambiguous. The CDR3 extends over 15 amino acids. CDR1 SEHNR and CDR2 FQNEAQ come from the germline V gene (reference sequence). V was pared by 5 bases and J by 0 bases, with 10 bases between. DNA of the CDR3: TGTGCCAGCAGCAGTAGCAGACCGAACACCGGGGAGCTGTTTTTT. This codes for CASSSSRPNTGELFF.

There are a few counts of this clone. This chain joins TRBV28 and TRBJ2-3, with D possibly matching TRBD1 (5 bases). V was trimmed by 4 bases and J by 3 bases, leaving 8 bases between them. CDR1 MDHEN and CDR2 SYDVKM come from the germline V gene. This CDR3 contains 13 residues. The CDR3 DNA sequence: TGTGCCAGCAGTTCGGCAGGGACAGATACGCAGTATTTT. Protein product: CASSSAGTDTQYF.

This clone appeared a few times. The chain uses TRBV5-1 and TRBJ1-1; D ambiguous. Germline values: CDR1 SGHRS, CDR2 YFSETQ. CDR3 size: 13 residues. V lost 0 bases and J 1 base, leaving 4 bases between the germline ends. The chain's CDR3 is CASSLGANTEAFF. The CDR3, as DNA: TGCGCCAGCAGCTTGGGAGCGAACACTGAAGCTTTCTTT.